The 5 T cell receptor beta chains in this list originate from one sample, sequenced in a study of CD8+CD57+ T cells in acquired aplastic anemia. According to the study, genomic DNA was the template for TCR beta VDJ and CDR3 profiling. TCRdb called the reads again in MiXCR, with one record for every CDR3 protein. The table records just over 400,000 distinct CDR3 sequences, 55% to 70% of them present only once. The specimen sequenced was sorted CD4+, CD8+, or CD8+CD57+ T cells (not recorded which) from PBMCs. The source is a human donor in good health, serving as a control.

The CDR3 sequence is CASSFSGGAGTQYF. In nucleotides, the CDR3 is TGTGCCAGCAGCTTTAGCGGGGGGGCCGGGACCCAGTACTTC. The gene calls are TRBV7-2 and TRBJ2-5; 11 positions agree with TRBD2. Trimming removed 3 bases from V and 7 bases from J; junction bases left unmatched: 4. Germline assignment: CDR1 SGHTA and CDR2 FQGNSA. The CDR3 is made up of 14 amino acids.

This chain connects TRBV20-1 to TRBJ1-2; no definite D call. The CDR3 length is 13 residues. Germline V CDR1 and CDR2: DFQATT, SNEGSKA (reference sequence). This CDR3 reads CSVTTARLGGYTF. CDR3 coding DNA: TGCAGCGTGACTACAGCGCGGCTGGGCGGCTACACCTTC.

This clonotype has just one count. The chain employs TRBV15 and TRBJ1-5; TRBD1 aligns across 8 bases. CDR3 length: 12 amino acids. Looked up from germline, CDR1 is LNHNV and CDR2 is YYDKDF (reference sequence). Unmatched junction bases numbered 2, after V lost 6 bases and J lost 7 bases. CDR3: CATRDREQPQHF. The CDR3 region has the DNA TGTGCCACCAGGGACAGGGAGCAGCCCCAGCATTTT.

On this clonotype: One end of the junction varies from germline; a read error may be responsible. The chain employs TRBV6-1 and TRBJ2-7; tentative D call: TRBD2 (5 bases). The CDR3 loop spans 15 amino acids. CDR1 MNHNS and CDR2 SASEGT come from the germline V gene. The CDR3 spells CASWEYPGTSYEQYF. CDR3 in DNA: TGCGCCAGCTGGGAGTACCCGGGTACTTCCTACGAGCAGTACTTC.

This clonotype was detected ten times or more. The J gene is TRBJ1-1, the V gene TRBV5-6; possible D gene TRBD1, 5 bases. The V gene's germline CDR1 is SGHDT and CDR2 YYEEEE. V was shortened by 0 bases and J by 3 bases, with 15 bases between the two germline ends. The CDR3 is 16 amino acids. The CDR3 coding sequence is TGTGCCAGCAGCTTGGGGGGTGCAGGGACCTACACTGAAGCTTTCTTT. This encodes CASSLGGAGTYTEAFF.